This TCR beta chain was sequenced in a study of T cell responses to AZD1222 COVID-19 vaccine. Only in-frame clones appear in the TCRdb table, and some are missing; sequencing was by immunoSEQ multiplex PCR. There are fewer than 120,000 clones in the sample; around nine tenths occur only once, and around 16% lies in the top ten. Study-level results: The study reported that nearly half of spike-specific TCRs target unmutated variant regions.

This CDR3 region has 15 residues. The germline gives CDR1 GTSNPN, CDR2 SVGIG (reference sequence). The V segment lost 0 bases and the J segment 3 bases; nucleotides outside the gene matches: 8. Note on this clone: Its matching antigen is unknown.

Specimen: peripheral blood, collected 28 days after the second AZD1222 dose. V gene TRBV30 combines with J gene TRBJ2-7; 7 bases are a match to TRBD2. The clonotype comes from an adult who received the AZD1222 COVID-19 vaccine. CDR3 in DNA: TGTGCCTGGAGTGTAGGAATCCTAGCGGTCTACGAGCAGTACTTC. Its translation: CAWSVGILAVYEQYF.